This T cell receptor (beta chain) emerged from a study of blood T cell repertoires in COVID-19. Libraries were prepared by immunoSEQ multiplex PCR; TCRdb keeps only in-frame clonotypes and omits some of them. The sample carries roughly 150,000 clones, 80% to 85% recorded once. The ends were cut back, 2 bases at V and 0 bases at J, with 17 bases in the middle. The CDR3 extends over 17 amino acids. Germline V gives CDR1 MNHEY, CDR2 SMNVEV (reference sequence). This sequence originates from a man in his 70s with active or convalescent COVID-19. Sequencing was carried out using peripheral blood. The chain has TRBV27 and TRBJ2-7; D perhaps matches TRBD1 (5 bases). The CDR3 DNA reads TGTGCCAGCAGTTTACAACAGGATCATCAATTCTCCTACGAGCAGTACTTC. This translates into CASSLQQDHQFSYEQYF.